Sequencing of this T cell receptor (beta chain) was carried out in a study of shared clonotypes between healthy human individuals. The CDR3 is 14 amino acids. The J segment lost 3 bases and the V segment lost 0 bases, leaving 2 bases of the junction unmatched. Germline V lookup: CDR1 SGHTA, CDR2 FQGNSA. Each sample came from a Caucasian adult donor living in Nashville, Tennessee. The protocol was immunoSEQ multiplex PCR, while the TCRdb copy is restricted to in-frame clones and leaves out a portion. The data hold hundreds of thousands of clones, with roughly four fifths observed a single time. The clonotype was recovered from a woman in her thirties or forties in good health. Some clones in this sample may be carry-over from other donors' samples. The sequenced sample consisted of PBMCs. The rearrangement links TRBV7-2 to TRBJ2-7; 7 bases map to TRBD1. This chain's CDR3 is CASSLAGQSYEQYF. For the CDR3, the DNA is TGTGCCAGCAGCTTAGCGGGACAGAGCTACGAGCAGTACTTC.